This T cell receptor (beta chain) was captured by sequencing in a study of T cells in Graves' hyperthyroidism and ophthalmopathy. This CDR3 contains 16 residues. V shed 5 bases, J shed 1 base, and the junction held 10 bases outside the gene matches. CDR1 is SEHNR, CDR2 FQNEAQ, per germline (reference sequence). The authors obtained PBMCs from roughly 10 ml of fresh peripheral blood. The CDR3 regions of TCR beta were amplified from RNA transcripts. A first-round RT-PCR of the TCR CDR3 used the HTBI primer set. TCRdb used MiXCR to reprocess the multiplex PCR reads, holding one entry per CDR3 protein. The sample lists some 600,000 distinct CDR3 sequences, over 11% occurring once. The sample holds many counts of this clonotype.

The specimen was blood. This clonotype was sampled from a woman aged 25 to 39 with Graves' hyperthyroidism that later progressed to Graves' ophthalmopathy. The chain uses TRBV7-9 and TRBJ1-1, with TRBD1 matching over 7 bases. The CDR3 loop reads CASSPNRTGRNTEAFF. The CDR3 DNA reads as TGTGCCAGCAGCCCAAATAGGACAGGCCGGAACACTGAAGCTTTCTTT.